The rows below give T cell receptor beta chains drawn from one sample of a study of blood T cell repertoires in COVID-19. Some clones are missing from TCRdb's copy, which holds only in-frame ones; the method was immunoSEQ multiplex PCR. The sample lists about 270,000 clones, about 89% occurring once. The sample consisted of peripheral blood. All receptors come from a man aged 40-55 years with active or convalescent COVID-19. The CDR3 runs from the conserved cysteine through the conserved F or W. A D gene is named only where the DNA matches it firmly. Size is omitted from some rows. Given values are once, few, many or a class for expanded clones.

>TRBV27|TRBD1|.|TRBJ2-5
TGTGCCAGCAGTTCACAGGGGGTAGGAGAGACCCAGTACTTC
CASSSQGVGETQYF
>TRBV18|TRBD1|.|TRBJ1-2
TGTGCCAGCTCATCCGGGACAGACTATGGCTACACCTTC
CASSSGTDYGYTF
>TRBV21-1|.|once|TRBJ1-1
TGTGCCAGCAGCAACCGGGACAGGGACACTGAAGCTTTCTTT
CASSNRDRDTEAFF
>TRBV19|.|.|TRBJ1-4
TGTGCCAGTAACTATGCTAATGAAAAACTGTTTTTT
CASNYANEKLFF
>TRBV27|TRBD2|.|TRBJ2-3
TGTGCCAGCAGTCCAGGGACTAGCGGGGGGAGCACAGATACGCAGTATTTT
CASSPGTSGGSTDTQYF
>TRBV28|.|.|TRBJ1-1
TGTGCCAGCAGCCCAACAGCGGGACTATCGAACACTGAAGCTTTCTTT
CASSPTAGLSNTEAFF
>TRBV5-1|.|once|TRBJ2-3
TGCGCCAGCAGCTTGGGTAGCGGCAGTTCAGATACGCAGTATTTT
CASSLGSGSSDTQYF
>TRBV3-1/TRBV3-2|TRBD1|.|TRBJ1-1
TGTGCCAGCACCGTCAGGGGGTGGGACACTGAAGCTTTCTTT
CASTVRGWDTEAFF
>TRBV10-1|.|.|TRBJ2-3
TGCGCCAGCAGTGAGTCGGGAGTCGCCACAGATACGCAGTATTTT
CASSESGVATDTQYF
>TRBV12-5|TRBD1|.|TRBJ1-3
TGTGCTAGTGTCGGACAGGGGGAAAACACCATATATTTT
CASVGQGENTIYF
>TRBV5-1|TRBD1|few|TRBJ1-2
TGCGCCAGCAGCTTGGATGGACAGGGGTTCTATGGCTACACCTTC
CASSLDGQGFYGYTF
>TRBV7-8|.|.|TRBJ1-5
TGTGCCCTAAGTTTTCAGCCCCAGCATTTT
CALSFQPQHF
>TRBV7-2|.|.|TRBJ2-2
TGTGCCAGCAGCTCCCCGGACAGATTCACCGGGGAGCTGTTTTTT
CASSSPDRFTGELFF
>TRBV28|.|.|TRBJ1-5
TGTGCCAGCCTTTTCCCGCCGGGGGGCAATCAGCCCCAGCATTTT
CASLFPPGGNQPQHF
>TRBV29-1|TRBD1|.|TRBJ1-2
TGCAGCGTAGGGACAGGGGTTGGCTACACCTTC
CSVGTGVGYTF
>TRBV6-5|.|.|TRBJ2-1
TGTGCCAGCTCTCGAGGGAACGAGCAGTTCTTC
CASSRGNEQFF
>TRBV7-9|.|.|TRBJ2-3
TGTGCCAGCAGCCCCTCTCTAGGCACAGATACGCAGTATTTT
CASSPSLGTDTQYF
>TRBV5-1|TRBD1|.|TRBJ1-5
TGCGCCAGCAGTAAAGCGGGGACAGGGAATGGTCAGCCCCAGCATTTT
CASSKAGTGNGQPQHF